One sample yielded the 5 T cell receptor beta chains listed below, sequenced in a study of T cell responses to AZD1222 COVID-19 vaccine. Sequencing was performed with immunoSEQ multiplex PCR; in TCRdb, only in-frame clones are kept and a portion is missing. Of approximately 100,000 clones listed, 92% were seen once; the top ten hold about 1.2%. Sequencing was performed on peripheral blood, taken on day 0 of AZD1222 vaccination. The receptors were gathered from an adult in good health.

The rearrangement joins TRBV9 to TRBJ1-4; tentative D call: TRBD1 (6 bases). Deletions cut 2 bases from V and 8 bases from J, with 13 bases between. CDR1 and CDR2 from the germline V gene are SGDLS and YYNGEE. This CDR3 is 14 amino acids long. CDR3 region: CASSVGSGDEKLFF. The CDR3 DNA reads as TGTGCCAGCAGCGTCGGGTCAGGGGACGAAAAACTGTTTTTT. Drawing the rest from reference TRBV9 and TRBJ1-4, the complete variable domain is DSGVTQTPKHLITATGQRVTLRCSPRSGDLSVYWYQQSLDQGLQFLIQYYNGEERAKGNILERFSAQQFPDLHSELNLSSLELGDSALYFCASSVGSGDEKLFFGSGTQLSVL.

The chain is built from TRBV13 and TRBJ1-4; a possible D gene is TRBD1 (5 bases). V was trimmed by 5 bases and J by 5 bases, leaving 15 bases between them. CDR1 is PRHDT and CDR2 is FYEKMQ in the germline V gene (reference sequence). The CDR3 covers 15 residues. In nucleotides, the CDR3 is TGTGCCAGCAGCCTCAGACAGCCAGGGAATGAAAAACTGTTTTTT. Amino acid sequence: CASSLRQPGNEKLFF. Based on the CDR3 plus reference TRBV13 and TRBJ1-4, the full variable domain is AAGVIQSPRHLIKEKRETATLKCYPIPRHDTVYWYQQGPGQDPQFLISFYEKMQSDKGSIPDRFSAQQFSDYHSELNMSSLELGDSALYFCASSLRQPGNEKLFFGSGTQLSVL.

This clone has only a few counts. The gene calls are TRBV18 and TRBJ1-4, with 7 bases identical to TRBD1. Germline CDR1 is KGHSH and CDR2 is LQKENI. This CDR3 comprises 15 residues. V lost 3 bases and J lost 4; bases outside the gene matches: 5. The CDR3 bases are TGTGCCAGCTCACCCCGGTCAGGGGGTAATGAAAAACTGTTTTTT. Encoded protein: CASSPRSGGNEKLFF. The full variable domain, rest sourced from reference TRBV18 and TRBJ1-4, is NAGVMQNPRHLVRRRGQEARLRCSPMKGHSHVYWYRQLPEEGLKFMVYLQKENIIDESGMPKERFSAEFPKEGPSILRIQQVVRGDSAAYFCASSPRSGGNEKLFFGSGTQLSVL.

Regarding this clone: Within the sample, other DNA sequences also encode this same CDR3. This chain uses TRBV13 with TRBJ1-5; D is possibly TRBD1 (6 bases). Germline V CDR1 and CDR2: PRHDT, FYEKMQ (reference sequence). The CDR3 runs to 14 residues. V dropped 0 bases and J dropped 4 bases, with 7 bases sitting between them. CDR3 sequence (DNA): TGTGCCAGCAGCTTAGGCAGGGGAAATCAGCCCCAGCATTTT. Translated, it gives CASSLGRGNQPQHF.

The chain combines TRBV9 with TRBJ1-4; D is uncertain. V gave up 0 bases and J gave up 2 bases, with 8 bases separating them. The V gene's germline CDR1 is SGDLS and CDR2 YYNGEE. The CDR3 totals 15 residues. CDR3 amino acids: CASSVGGRTNEKLFF. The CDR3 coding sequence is TGTGCCAGCAGCGTAGGCGGCAGGACTAATGAAAAACTGTTTTTT.